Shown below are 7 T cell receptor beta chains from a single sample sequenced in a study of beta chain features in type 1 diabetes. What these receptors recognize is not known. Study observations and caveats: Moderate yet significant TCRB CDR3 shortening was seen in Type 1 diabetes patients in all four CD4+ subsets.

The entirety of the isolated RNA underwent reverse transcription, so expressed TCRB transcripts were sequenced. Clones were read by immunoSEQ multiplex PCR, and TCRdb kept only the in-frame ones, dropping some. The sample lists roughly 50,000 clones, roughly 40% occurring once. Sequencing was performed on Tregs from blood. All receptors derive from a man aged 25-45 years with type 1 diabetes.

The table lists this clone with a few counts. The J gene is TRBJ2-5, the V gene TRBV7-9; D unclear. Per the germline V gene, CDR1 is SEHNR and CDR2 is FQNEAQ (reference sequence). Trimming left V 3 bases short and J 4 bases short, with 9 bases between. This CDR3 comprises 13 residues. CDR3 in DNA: TGTGCCAGCAGCTTGTCAGGATTAGAGACCCAGTACTTC. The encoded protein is CASSLSGLETQYF.

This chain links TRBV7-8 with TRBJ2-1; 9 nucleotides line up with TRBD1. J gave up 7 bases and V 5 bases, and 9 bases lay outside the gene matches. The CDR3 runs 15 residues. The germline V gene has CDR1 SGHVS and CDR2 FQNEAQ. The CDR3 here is CASSVTGGGLNEQFF. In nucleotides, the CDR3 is TGTGCCAGCAGCGTAACAGGGGGCGGGTTGAATGAGCAGTTCTTC. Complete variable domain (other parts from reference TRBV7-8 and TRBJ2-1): GAGVSQSPRYKVAKRGQDVALRCDPISGHVSLFWYQQALGQGPEFLTYFQNEAQLDKSGLPSDRFFAERPEGSVSTLKIQRTQQEDSAVYLCASSVTGGGLNEQFFGPGTRLTVL.

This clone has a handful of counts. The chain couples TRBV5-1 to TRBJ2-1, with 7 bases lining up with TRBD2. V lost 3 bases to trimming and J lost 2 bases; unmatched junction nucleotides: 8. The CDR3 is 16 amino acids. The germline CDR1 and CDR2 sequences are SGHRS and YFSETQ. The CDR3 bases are TGCGCCAGCAGCTGGGGGGGGATTACTGCCTACAATGAGCAGTTCTTC. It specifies CASSWGGITAYNEQFF.

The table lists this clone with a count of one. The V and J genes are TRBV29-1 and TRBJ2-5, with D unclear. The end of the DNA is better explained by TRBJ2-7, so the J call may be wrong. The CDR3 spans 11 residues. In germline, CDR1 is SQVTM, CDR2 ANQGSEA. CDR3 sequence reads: CSAASSYEQYF. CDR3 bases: TGCAGCGCCGCCTCCTCCTACGAGCAGTACTTC.

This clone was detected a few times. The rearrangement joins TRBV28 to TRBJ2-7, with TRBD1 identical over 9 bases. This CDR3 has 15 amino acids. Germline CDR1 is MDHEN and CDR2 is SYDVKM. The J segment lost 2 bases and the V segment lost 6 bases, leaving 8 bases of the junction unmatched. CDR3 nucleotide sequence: TGTGCCAGCAGCCACGCCGGGACAGGGACCTACGAGCAGTACTTC. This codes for CASSHAGTGTYEQYF.

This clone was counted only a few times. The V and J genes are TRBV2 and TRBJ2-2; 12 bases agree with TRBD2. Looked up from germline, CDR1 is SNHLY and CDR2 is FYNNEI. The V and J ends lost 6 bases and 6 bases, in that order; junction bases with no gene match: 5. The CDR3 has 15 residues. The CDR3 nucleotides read TGTGCCAGCAGCAGACTAGCGGGAGCGGCCGGGGAGCTGTTTTTT. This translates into CASSRLAGAAGELFF.

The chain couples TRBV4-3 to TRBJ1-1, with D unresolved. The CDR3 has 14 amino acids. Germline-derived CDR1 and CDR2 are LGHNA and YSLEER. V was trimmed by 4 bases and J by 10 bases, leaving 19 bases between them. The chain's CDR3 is CASSLNLREVAAFF. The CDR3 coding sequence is TGCGCCAGCAGCCTAAATTTACGGGAGGTCGCAGCTTTCTTT.